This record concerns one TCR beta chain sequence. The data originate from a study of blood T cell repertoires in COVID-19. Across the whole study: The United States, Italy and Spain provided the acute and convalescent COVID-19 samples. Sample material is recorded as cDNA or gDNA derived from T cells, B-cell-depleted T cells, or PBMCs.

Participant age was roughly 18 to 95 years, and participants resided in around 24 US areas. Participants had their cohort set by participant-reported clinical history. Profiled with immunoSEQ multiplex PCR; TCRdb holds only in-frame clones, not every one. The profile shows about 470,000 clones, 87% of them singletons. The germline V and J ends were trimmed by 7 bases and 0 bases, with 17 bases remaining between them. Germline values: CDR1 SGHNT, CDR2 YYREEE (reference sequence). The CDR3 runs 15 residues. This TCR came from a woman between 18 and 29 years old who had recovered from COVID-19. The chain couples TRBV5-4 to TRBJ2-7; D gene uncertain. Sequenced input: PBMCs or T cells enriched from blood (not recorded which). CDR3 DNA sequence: TGTGCCAGCCGAAGAGACACTTCCCCCTCCTACGAGCAGTACTTC. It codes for CASRRDTSPSYEQYF.